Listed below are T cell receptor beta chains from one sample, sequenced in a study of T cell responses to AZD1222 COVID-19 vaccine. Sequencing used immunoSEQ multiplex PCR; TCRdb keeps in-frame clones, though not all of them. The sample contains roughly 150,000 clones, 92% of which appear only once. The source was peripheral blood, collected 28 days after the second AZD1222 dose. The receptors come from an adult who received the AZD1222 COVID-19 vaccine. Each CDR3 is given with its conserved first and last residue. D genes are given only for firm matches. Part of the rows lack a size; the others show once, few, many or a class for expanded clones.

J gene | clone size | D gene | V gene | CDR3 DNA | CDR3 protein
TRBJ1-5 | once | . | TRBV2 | TGTGCCAGCAGTTCGGAGGGCAATCAGCCCCAGCATTTT | CASSSEGNQPQHF
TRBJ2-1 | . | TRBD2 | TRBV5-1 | TGCGCCAGCAGCTTGATGGTAGCGGGGGAACTCTCAAATGAGCAGTTCTTC | CASSLMVAGELSNEQFF
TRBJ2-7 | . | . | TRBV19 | TGTGCCAGTAGTATTCTAGCTGGGACGGGAGAGCAGTACTTC | CASSILAGTGEQYF
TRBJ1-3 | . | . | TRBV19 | TGTGCCAGTATAAGGGGCCCTGGAAACACCATATATTTT | CASIRGPGNTIYF
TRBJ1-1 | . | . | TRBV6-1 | TGTGCCAGCAGTGAAGGGGTCCTAACTGAAGCTTTCTTT | CASSEGVLTEAFF
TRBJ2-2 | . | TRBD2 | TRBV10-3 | TGTGCCATTCGCCCGACTAGCGGGGGCACCGGGGAGCTGTTTTTT | CAIRPTSGGTGELFF
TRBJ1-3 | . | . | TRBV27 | TGTGCCAGCAAGCTCAGCTCTGGAAACACCATATATTTT | CASKLSSGNTIYF
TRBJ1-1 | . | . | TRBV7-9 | TGTGCCAGCAGCCCGGGCGGGGGCCCGAACACTGAAGCTTTCTTT | CASSPGGGPNTEAFF
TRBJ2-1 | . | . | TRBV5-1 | TGCGCCAGCAGCCAAGGGACAACCTACGTTAGGGAGTTCTTC | CASSQGTTYVREFF
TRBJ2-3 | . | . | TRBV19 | TGTGCCAGTAGTAATCATCTTTTGCGACAGAAGTATTTT | CASSNHLLRQKYF
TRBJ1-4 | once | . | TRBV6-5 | TGTGCCAGCAAGGACAGTGCAACTAATGAAAAACTGTTTTTT | CASKDSATNEKLFF
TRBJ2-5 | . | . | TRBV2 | TGTGCCAGCGGTATGTCCAGGGGAGAGACCCAGTACTTC | CASGMSRGETQYF
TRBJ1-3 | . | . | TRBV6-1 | TGTGCCAGCAGTGAATGGCCCTCTGGAAACACCATATATTTT | CASSEWPSGNTIYF
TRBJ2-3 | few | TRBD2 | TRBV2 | TGTGCCAGCAGTGTTCGAAGCGGGGGGACAGATACGCAGTATTTT | CASSVRSGGTDTQYF
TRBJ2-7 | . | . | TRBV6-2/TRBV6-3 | TGTGCCAGCAGTTACTACAGCTTATCCGAGCAGTACTTC | CASSYYSLSEQYF
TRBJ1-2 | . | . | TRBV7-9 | TGTGCCAGCAATCCCGGGGAGAACTATGGCTACACCTTC | CASNPGENYGYTF
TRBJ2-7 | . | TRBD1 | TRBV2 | TGTGCCAGCAGTCCTCTCGGGACAGGGGCCTACGAGCAGTACTTC | CASSPLGTGAYEQYF
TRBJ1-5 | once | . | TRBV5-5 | TGTGCCAGCAGCTTGGTGCCAGTAGATAGCAATCAGCCCCAGCATTTT | CASSLVPVDSNQPQHF
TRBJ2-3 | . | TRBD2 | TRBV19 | TGTGCCAGTAGTCTGACCGGGCGCGGGGGGCATACCTGGGTAAGGACAGATACGCAGTATTTT | CASSLTGRGGHTWVRTDTQYF
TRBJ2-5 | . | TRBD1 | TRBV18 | TGTGCCAGCTCACCTCCGACAGGGAGAGAGACCCAGTACTTC | CASSPPTGRETQYF
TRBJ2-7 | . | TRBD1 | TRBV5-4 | TGTGCCAGCAGCCTCGCCGGGACAGGGCCCTACGAGCAGTACTTC | CASSLAGTGPYEQYF
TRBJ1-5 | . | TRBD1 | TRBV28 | TGTGCCAGCGAATATGGACAGGGAAATCAGCCCCAGCATTTT | CASEYGQGNQPQHF
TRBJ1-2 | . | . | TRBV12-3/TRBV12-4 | TGTGCCAGCAGTAAGGGGCTTAACTATGGCTACACCTTC | CASSKGLNYGYTF
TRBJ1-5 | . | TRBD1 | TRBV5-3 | TGTGCCAGAACTAGAAAAGGGACAGCAGCCCAGCATTTT | CARTRKGTAAQHF
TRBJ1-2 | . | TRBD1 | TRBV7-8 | TGTGCCAGCAGCTTAGCGGGGGGCAGGGGGAATGGCTACACCTTC | CASSLAGGRGNGYTF
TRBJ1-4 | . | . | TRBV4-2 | TGTGCCAGCAGCCAAGATCGAGGGGCTGGAAATGAAAAACTGTTTTTT | CASSQDRGAGNEKLFF
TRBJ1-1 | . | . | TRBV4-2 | TGTGCCAGCAGCCAAGAAGAGCGTCAAGGCGGCACTGAAGCTTTCTTT | CASSQEERQGGTEAFF
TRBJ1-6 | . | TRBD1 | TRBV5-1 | TGCGCCAGCAGCTTACAAGGACAGGCGGCAAAACGTAATTCACCCCTCCACTTT | CASSLQGQAAKRNSPLHF
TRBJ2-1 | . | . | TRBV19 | TGTGCCAGTAGTATAGATCTGTGGGATGAGCAGTTCTTC | CASSIDLWDEQFF
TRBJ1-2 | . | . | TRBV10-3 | TGTGCCATCTCGGCAGGGGCTGGAGTTAACTATGGCTACACCTTC | CAISAGAGVNYGYTF
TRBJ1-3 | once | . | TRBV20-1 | TGCAGTGCTAGTTGGGCGGTCTCTGGAAACACCATATATTTT | CSASWAVSGNTIYF
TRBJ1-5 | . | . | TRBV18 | TGTGCCAGCTCAGAGGGGACTGATCAGCCCCAGCATTTT | CASSEGTDQPQHF
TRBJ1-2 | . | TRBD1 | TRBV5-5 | TGTGCCAGCAGCTTTTTAGACAGGGGCGGTGGCTACACCTTC | CASSFLDRGGGYTF
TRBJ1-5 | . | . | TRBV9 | TGTGCCAGCAGCGTAGAGACAGGAGAACAGCCCCAGCATTTT | CASSVETGEQPQHF
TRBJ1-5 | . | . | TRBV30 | TGTGCCTGGAGTGTCGCCGGGCTGAGCAATCAGCCCCAGCATTTT | CAWSVAGLSNQPQHF
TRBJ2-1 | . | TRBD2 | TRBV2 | TGTGCCAGTGGAGAGGGGACTAGCTACGATGAGCAGTTCTTC | CASGEGTSYDEQFF
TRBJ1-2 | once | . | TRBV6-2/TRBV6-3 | TGTGCCAGCAGTTACCGGGACAACTATGGCTACACCTTC | CASSYRDNYGYTF
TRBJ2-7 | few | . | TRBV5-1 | TGCGCCAGCAGCGATTGGGTTGGCACCTCCTACGAGCAGTACTTC | CASSDWVGTSYEQYF